This note documents a single T cell receptor beta chain sequence. It has no known antigen specificity. No base qualities exist here, and no much larger clone lies one base off it. TCR cDNA was synthesized by 5'RACE template switching, which introduced a universal primer site and unique molecular identifiers. Priming for cDNA synthesis came from both the TCR alpha and TCR beta constant segments. Library amplification involved two PCR steps, and the second step added sample barcodes and sequencing adapters. Libraries were sequenced on Illumina HiSeq 2500 (2x100 bp) or NovaSeq (2x150 bp). On the study's bioinformatics: Reads were demultiplexed and collapsed into UMI consensus sequences with MIGEC, and V(D)J alignment was performed with MiXCR. Vaccine-responding clonotypes were defined with edgeR using replicate PBMC samples, requiring FDR below 0.01 and a log2 fold change above 5 up to day 15. Each bulk clonotype received a CD4 or CD8 identity based on whether the sequenced CD4 or CD8 repertoire contained that clonotype at higher abundance. In TCRdb, the public reads were trimmed at Q25 with fastp and aligned with MiXCR, with productive beta chains retained. Records with the same CDR3 protein are collapsed into one entry carrying the most frequent genes and DNA. None of the V and J calls come from the authors' own analysis; TCRdb made them. This sample comprises a few hundred thousand distinct CDR3 sequences, about a sixth of them detected only once. 17% of the sample lies in the top ten.

In the paper's terms, the treatment or condition label means: live attenuated yellow fever vaccine strain. At each blood-draw timepoint, two biological replicates of bulk PBMCs were obtained. PBMCs were isolated from peripheral blood using a standard Ficoll-Paque protocol. TriZol was used to extract RNA from bulk PBMCs, from CD4 and CD8 fractions, and from dextramer-positive and dextramer-negative fractions. The CDR3 spans 14 residues, from the cysteine through the phenylalanine. The retained sequence is limited to the CDR3, 42 bases, with the frame set at the first base. The germline V gene (reference sequence) specifies DFQATT as CDR1 and SNEGSKA as CDR2. V loses 2 bases at its end and J loses 3 bases; junction bases beyond the gene matches: 6. This sample was included in a study of T cells after yellow fever vaccination (dated by TCRdb to between 2018 and 2021). Describing the broader study: The SMART-Seq v4 Ultra Low Input RNA kit was used to prepare libraries from fractions with low cell numbers. To track T-cell clones before and after primary and booster YFV17D yellow fever vaccination, bulk TCR alpha and beta repertoires were sequenced longitudinally. Two healthy male donors, one aged 18 to 30 and one aged 30 to 40 years, made up the cohort. Blood was collected at multiple timepoints before and after primary and secondary immunization, and bulk PBMC replicates and cell subsets were isolated. Results and caveats for the whole study, not just this receptor: Because abundant contaminating clonotypes from the bulk population could be contained in FACS-sorted repertoires, computational filtering was required. A small fraction of clonotypes appeared in both the CD4 and CD8 compartments, likely as a result of convergent recombination. Compared with the primary T-cell response, the secondary T-cell response was weaker but faster, peaking on day 5 rather than day 15. After the booster, most clones that had expanded after primary vaccination were detected again (almost 97% of CD4 and around 88% of CD8), suggesting broad maintenance of memory. Because the study included only two donors, the extent to which the findings can be generalized is limited.

Sequenced here: PBMCs, sampled about 5 days after the first yellow fever vaccination. The V and J segments used are TRBV20-1 and TRBJ1-1; a stretch of 7 junction bases matches TRBD1. The source is a man between 18 and 29 years old who received the YFV17D yellow fever vaccine. CDR3 sequence: CSARNRGGYTEAFF. The base sequence is TGCAGTGCTAGAAACAGGGGAGGGTACACTGAAGCTTTCTTT.